Sequencing of this T cell receptor beta chain was carried out in a study of shared T cell receptors in the human thymus. Trimming left V 3 bases short and J 3 bases short, with 8 bases between. This CDR3 has 13 residues. Per the germline V gene, CDR1 is SGHDT and CDR2 is YYEEEE. The method was immunoSEQ multiplex PCR; TCRdb's version includes in-frame clones alone and lacks a portion of them. The data hold some 640,000 clones, with more than 70% observed a single time. The data also belong to a second study, concerning human thymus T cells. That paper notes: The donors were infants in Finland with congenital heart defects, otherwise immunologically healthy. From resections taken during corrective heart surgery, the thymus tissue was obtained. Repertoires from thymus and blood appeared to show biased V and J gene usage. Related research described thymic repertoires that were highly overlapping among unrelated individuals.

The chain recombines TRBV5-6 with TRBJ2-3; D is possibly TRBD1 (5 bases). The material sequenced was thymocytes. The receptor was derived from a boy in the first two years of life with a congenital heart defect. The DNA for the CDR3 is TGTGCCAGCAGCTGGACATCGACAGATACGCAGTATTTT. Its protein is CASSWTSTDTQYF.